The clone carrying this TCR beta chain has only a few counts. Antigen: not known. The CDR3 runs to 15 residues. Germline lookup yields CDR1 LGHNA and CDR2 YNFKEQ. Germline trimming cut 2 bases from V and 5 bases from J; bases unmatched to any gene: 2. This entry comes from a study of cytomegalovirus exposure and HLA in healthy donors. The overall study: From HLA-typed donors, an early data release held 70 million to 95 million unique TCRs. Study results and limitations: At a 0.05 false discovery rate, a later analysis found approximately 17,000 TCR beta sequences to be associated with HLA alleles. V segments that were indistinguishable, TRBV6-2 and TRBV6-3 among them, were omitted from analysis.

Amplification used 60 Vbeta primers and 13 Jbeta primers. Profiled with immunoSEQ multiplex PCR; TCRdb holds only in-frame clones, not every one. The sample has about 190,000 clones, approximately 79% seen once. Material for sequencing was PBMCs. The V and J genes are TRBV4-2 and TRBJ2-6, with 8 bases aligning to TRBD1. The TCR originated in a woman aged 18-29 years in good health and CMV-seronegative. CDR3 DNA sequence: TGTGCCAGCAGCCAACCAGGGGGCAGGGCCAACGTCCTGACTTTC. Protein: CASSQPGGRANVLTF.